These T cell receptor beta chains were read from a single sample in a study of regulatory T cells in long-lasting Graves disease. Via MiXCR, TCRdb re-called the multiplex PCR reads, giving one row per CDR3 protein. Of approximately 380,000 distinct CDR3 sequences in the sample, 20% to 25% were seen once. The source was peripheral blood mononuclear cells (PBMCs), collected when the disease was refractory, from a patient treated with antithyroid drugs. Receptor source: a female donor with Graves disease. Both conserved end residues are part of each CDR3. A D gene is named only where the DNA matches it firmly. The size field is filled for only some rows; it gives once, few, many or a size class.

cdr3_aa: CASSPAYEAFF
cdr3_nt: TGTGCCAGCAGCCCAGCTTATGAAGCTTTCTTT
d_call: .
clone_size: few
j_call: TRBJ1-1
v_call: TRBV7-2

cdr3_aa: CASSYLGQGYEQYF
cdr3_nt: TGTGCCAGCAGTTACCTCGGACAGGGCTACGAGCAGTACTTC
d_call: TRBD1
clone_size: many
j_call: TRBJ2-7
v_call: TRBV12-3/TRBV12-4

cdr3_aa: CASSPPGTGDGYGYTF
cdr3_nt: TGCGCCAGCAGCCCCCCAGGGACCGGGGATGGCTATGGCTACACCTTC
d_call: .
clone_size: .
j_call: TRBJ1-2
v_call: TRBV4-1

cdr3_aa: CATSRDRVPPGPQHF
cdr3_nt: TGTGCCACCAGCAGAGATCGGGTGCCCCCCGGGCCCCAGCATTTT
d_call: .
clone_size: .
j_call: TRBJ1-5
v_call: TRBV15

cdr3_aa: CASSNPRGRVDSYEQYF
cdr3_nt: TGTGCCAGCAGTAATCCCCGTGGGCGGGTGGACTCCTACGAGCAGTACTTC
d_call: .
clone_size: many
j_call: TRBJ2-7
v_call: TRBV6-1

cdr3_aa: CASSFRGDLDTEAFF
cdr3_nt: TGTGCCAGCAGTTTTAGGGGAGATTTGGATACTGAAGCTTTCTTT
d_call: .
clone_size: many
j_call: TRBJ1-1
v_call: TRBV12-3/TRBV12-4

cdr3_aa: CSVEEEGTGMYEQYF
cdr3_nt: TGCAGCGTTGAAGAAGAGGGGACAGGGATGTACGAGCAGTACTTC
d_call: TRBD1
clone_size: few
j_call: TRBJ2-7
v_call: TRBV29-1

cdr3_aa: CASSEPDDSEQFF
cdr3_nt: TGTGCCAGCAGTGAACCTGACGACAGTGAGCAGTTCTTC
d_call: .
clone_size: .
j_call: TRBJ2-1
v_call: TRBV7-8

cdr3_aa: CASSLQDGYEQYF
cdr3_nt: TGTGCCAGTAGTCTGCAGGACGGGTACGAGCAGTACTTC
d_call: .
clone_size: .
j_call: TRBJ2-7
v_call: TRBV19

cdr3_aa: CASSLPGTTKETQYF
cdr3_nt: TGTGCCAGCAGCCTGCCGGGGACTACCAAAGAGACCCAGTACTTC
d_call: TRBD2
clone_size: .
j_call: TRBJ2-5
v_call: TRBV6-1

cdr3_aa: CSAHRDRGRDEQYF
cdr3_nt: TGCAGTGCTCACCGGGACAGGGGGCGGGACGAGCAGTACTTC
d_call: TRBD1
clone_size: few
j_call: TRBJ2-7
v_call: TRBV20-1

cdr3_aa: CASSPSPRTSGIALNEQFF
cdr3_nt: TGTGCCAGTAGTCCTAGCCCGAGGACTAGCGGGATAGCCTTAAATGAGCAGTTCTTC
d_call: TRBD2
clone_size: .
j_call: TRBJ2-1
v_call: TRBV19

cdr3_aa: CATSDLPRDRGYGYTF
cdr3_nt: TGTGCCACCAGTGACCTGCCCCGGGACAGGGGCTATGGCTACACCTTC
d_call: TRBD1
clone_size: many
j_call: TRBJ1-2
v_call: TRBV24-1

cdr3_aa: CASSSHTFNTEAFF
cdr3_nt: TGTGCCAGCAGTTCCCATACATTTAACACTGAAGCTTTCTTT
d_call: .
clone_size: many
j_call: TRBJ1-1
v_call: TRBV28

cdr3_aa: CASSRSKEAKNIQYF
cdr3_nt: TGTGCCAGCTCACGATCGAAGGAGGCCAAAAACATTCAGTACTTC
d_call: .
clone_size: .
j_call: TRBJ2-4
v_call: TRBV18

cdr3_aa: CASSSIGDRASGSPTDTQYF
cdr3_nt: TGTGCCAGCAGTTCCATCGGGGACAGGGCTAGCGGGAGCCCCACAGATACGCAGTATTTT
d_call: .
clone_size: few
j_call: TRBJ2-3
v_call: TRBV12-3/TRBV12-4

cdr3_aa: CASSTWTSGSVGEQFF
cdr3_nt: TGCGCCAGCAGTACGTGGACTAGCGGGAGTGTTGGTGAGCAGTTCTTC
d_call: TRBD2
clone_size: many
j_call: TRBJ2-1
v_call: TRBV10-1

cdr3_aa: CSARDPATSNTEAFF
cdr3_nt: TGCAGTGCTAGAGATCCCGCCACATCGAACACTGAAGCTTTCTTT
d_call: .
clone_size: few
j_call: TRBJ1-1
v_call: TRBV20-1

cdr3_aa: CASSRGLETYEQYF
cdr3_nt: TGTGCCAGCAGTAGGGGACTCGAAACCTACGAGCAGTACTTC
d_call: .
clone_size: .
j_call: TRBJ2-7
v_call: TRBV12-3/TRBV12-4

cdr3_aa: CAWSVPGAVEGTQYF
cdr3_nt: TGTGCCTGGAGTGTTCCAGGGGCCGTAGAGGGTACGCAGTATTTT
d_call: .
clone_size: .
j_call: TRBJ2-3
v_call: TRBV30

cdr3_aa: CASSQDAGDEKLFF
cdr3_nt: TGCGCCAGCAGCCAAGATGCGGGGGATGAAAAACTGTTTTTT
d_call: .
clone_size: .
j_call: TRBJ1-4
v_call: TRBV4-3

cdr3_aa: CRQGLLMNTEAFF
cdr3_nt: TGCAGACAGGGTCTCCTTATGAACACTGAAGCTTTCTTT
d_call: .
clone_size: few
j_call: TRBJ1-1
v_call: TRBV20-1

cdr3_aa: CASSQPPAYNEQFF
cdr3_nt: TGCGCCAGCAGCCAACCACCCGCTTACAATGAGCAGTTCTTC
d_call: .
clone_size: many
j_call: TRBJ2-1
v_call: TRBV4-1

cdr3_aa: CASSTTGPKVGTETQYF
cdr3_nt: TGTGCCAGCAGCACAACGGGACCCAAGGTGGGGACAGAGACCCAGTACTTC
d_call: .
clone_size: few
j_call: TRBJ2-5
v_call: TRBV7-2

cdr3_aa: CASSQGVTEAFF
cdr3_nt: TGCGCCAGCAGCCAGGGGGTCACTGAAGCTTTCTTT
d_call: .
clone_size: .
j_call: TRBJ1-1
v_call: TRBV4-3

cdr3_aa: CASKVREQYF
cdr3_nt: TGTGCCAGCAAGGTCAGGGAGCAGTACTTC
d_call: .
clone_size: few
j_call: TRBJ2-7
v_call: TRBV6-1

cdr3_aa: CASSSGQNTGELVF
cdr3_nt: TGTGCCAGCAGCTCGGGACAGAACACCGGGGAGCTGGTTTTT
d_call: TRBD1
clone_size: few
j_call: TRBJ2-2
v_call: TRBV7-3

cdr3_aa: CASIMTSGRAGETQYF
cdr3_nt: TGTGCCAGCATCATGACTAGCGGGAGGGCAGGGGAGACCCAGTACTTC
d_call: TRBD2
clone_size: .
j_call: TRBJ2-5
v_call: TRBV7-9

cdr3_aa: CSARGSEGYGYTF
cdr3_nt: TGCAGTGCTAGAGGTTCGGAGGGCTATGGCTACACCTTC
d_call: .
clone_size: few
j_call: TRBJ1-2
v_call: TRBV20-1

cdr3_aa: CSAIQGAPPNEQYF
cdr3_nt: TGCAGTGCCATACAGGGGGCCCCTCCCAACGAGCAGTACTTC
d_call: TRBD1
clone_size: .
j_call: TRBJ2-7
v_call: TRBV20-1

cdr3_aa: CASSYAAAPFNEQFF
cdr3_nt: TGTGCCAGCAGTTACGCGGCAGCTCCTTTCAATGAGCAGTTCTTC
d_call: .
clone_size: few
j_call: TRBJ2-1
v_call: TRBV6-2/TRBV6-3

cdr3_aa: CASSDRGHLGDEQYF
cdr3_nt: TGTGCCAGCAGTGACAGGGGGCATTTGGGAGACGAGCAGTACTTC
d_call: TRBD1
clone_size: many
j_call: TRBJ2-7
v_call: TRBV27

cdr3_aa: CASSYELDYPKGHQPQHF
cdr3_nt: TGTGCCAGCAGTTACGAACTCGATTACCCGAAGGGTCATCAGCCCCAGCATTTT
d_call: .
clone_size: many
j_call: TRBJ1-5
v_call: TRBV6-2/TRBV6-3

cdr3_aa: CASSQGTARGAFF
cdr3_nt: TGTGCCAGCAGCCAAGGGACAGCCCGGGGGGCTTTCTTT
d_call: .
clone_size: many
j_call: TRBJ1-1
v_call: TRBV3-1

cdr3_aa: CASSLSGTAIYEQYF
cdr3_nt: TGTGCCAGCAGCTTATCCGGGACAGCTATCTACGAGCAGTACTTC
d_call: TRBD1
clone_size: many
j_call: TRBJ2-7
v_call: TRBV7-2

cdr3_aa: CASRLPGTSYGYTF
cdr3_nt: TGTGCCAGCAGGCTACCCGGGACCTCGTATGGCTACACCTTC
d_call: .
clone_size: .
j_call: TRBJ1-2
v_call: TRBV6-1

cdr3_aa: CASSNQAGKNNEKLFF
cdr3_nt: TGTGCCAGCAGCAACCAGGCAGGGAAAAATAATGAAAAACTGTTTTTT
d_call: .
clone_size: few
j_call: TRBJ1-4
v_call: TRBV7-9

cdr3_aa: CASSLNSGRGNEQYF
cdr3_nt: TGTGCCAGTAGTCTTAATAGCGGGAGAGGTAACGAGCAGTACTTC
d_call: TRBD2
clone_size: .
j_call: TRBJ2-7
v_call: TRBV7-2

cdr3_aa: CASRRTGSSYGYTF
cdr3_nt: TGTGCCAGCAGACGGACAGGAAGTTCCTATGGCTACACCTTC
d_call: TRBD1
clone_size: many
j_call: TRBJ1-2
v_call: TRBV12-3/TRBV12-4

cdr3_aa: CASSLGDGSGGEKLFF
cdr3_nt: TGTGCCAGCAGCTTGGGGGACGGCTCCGGGGGTGAAAAACTGTTTTTT
d_call: .
clone_size: many
j_call: TRBJ1-4
v_call: TRBV11-2

cdr3_aa: CASSNSGSGELFF
cdr3_nt: TGTGCCAGCTCAAACTCAGGTTCCGGGGAGCTGTTTTTT
d_call: .
clone_size: few
j_call: TRBJ2-2
v_call: TRBV12-3/TRBV12-4

cdr3_aa: CASSQGVGATGELFF
cdr3_nt: TGCGCCAGCAGCCAAGGCGTGGGAGCTACCGGGGAGCTGTTTTTT
d_call: .
clone_size: .
j_call: TRBJ2-2
v_call: TRBV4-3

cdr3_aa: CASSLVGGAKNEQFF
cdr3_nt: TGTGCCAGCAGTTTAGTAGGGGGGGCCAAGAATGAGCAGTTCTTC
d_call: .
clone_size: .
j_call: TRBJ2-1
v_call: TRBV12-3/TRBV12-4

cdr3_aa: CASSDERSKGYGYTF
cdr3_nt: TGCGCCAGCAGTGACGAGAGGTCCAAGGGGTACGGCTACACCTTC
d_call: .
clone_size: few
j_call: TRBJ1-2
v_call: TRBV10-2

cdr3_aa: CASSDSGGEQYF
cdr3_nt: TGTGCCAGCAGCGATTCGGGAGGCGAGCAGTACTTC
d_call: TRBD2
clone_size: many
j_call: TRBJ2-7
v_call: TRBV7-9

cdr3_aa: CASSYGGGGEAFF
cdr3_nt: TGTGCCAGCAGTTACGGTGGAGGCGGTGAAGCTTTCTTT
d_call: .
clone_size: .
j_call: TRBJ1-1
v_call: TRBV6-9

cdr3_aa: CAWSVGVEQFF
cdr3_nt: TGTGCCTGGAGCGTGGGAGTAGAGCAGTTCTTC
d_call: .
clone_size: many
j_call: TRBJ2-1
v_call: TRBV30

cdr3_aa: CASSFQTGVDTEAFF
cdr3_nt: TGTGCCAGCAGCTTCCAGACAGGGGTAGACACTGAAGCTTTCTTT
d_call: TRBD1
clone_size: .
j_call: TRBJ1-1
v_call: TRBV11-2

cdr3_aa: CASSYATGGNYGYTF
cdr3_nt: TGTGCCAGCAGTTACGCGACAGGGGGGAACTATGGCTACACCTTC
d_call: TRBD1
clone_size: .
j_call: TRBJ1-2
v_call: TRBV6-5

cdr3_aa: CASSSSAGGQSSRYEQYF
cdr3_nt: TGTGCCAGCTCCTCCTCAGCAGGAGGACAAAGTTCGCGGTACGAGCAGTACTTC
d_call: .
clone_size: many
j_call: TRBJ2-7
v_call: TRBV12-3/TRBV12-4

cdr3_aa: CASSSGPRGLVETQYF
cdr3_nt: TGTGCCAGCAGCTCCGGGCCTAGAGGGTTAGTAGAGACCCAGTACTTC
d_call: .
clone_size: many
j_call: TRBJ2-5
v_call: TRBV11-2

cdr3_aa: CASSFFPGGNQPQHF
cdr3_nt: TGTGCCAGCAGTTTTTTCCCCGGGGGCAATCAGCCCCAGCATTTT
d_call: .
clone_size: many
j_call: TRBJ1-5
v_call: TRBV12-3/TRBV12-4

cdr3_aa: CASSASLARSYEQYF
cdr3_nt: TGTGCCAGTAGTGCCTCGCTTGCACGCTCCTACGAGCAGTACTTC
d_call: .
clone_size: .
j_call: TRBJ2-7
v_call: TRBV19

cdr3_aa: CAWSTGGQQETQYF
cdr3_nt: TGTGCCTGGAGTACAGGGGGTCAGCAAGAGACCCAGTACTTC
d_call: TRBD1
clone_size: many
j_call: TRBJ2-5
v_call: TRBV30

cdr3_aa: CASTPGDGYTF
cdr3_nt: TGTGCCAGCACCCCGGGGGACGGCTACACCTTC
d_call: .
clone_size: .
j_call: TRBJ1-2
v_call: TRBV2

cdr3_aa: CASGSGQGLSYEQYF
cdr3_nt: TGTGCTAGTGGTTCGGGGCAGGGCCTAAGCTACGAGCAGTACTTC
d_call: .
clone_size: many
j_call: TRBJ2-7
v_call: TRBV12-5